Shown below are 16 T cell receptor beta chains from a single sample sequenced in a study of human T cells and chemical hapten exposure. Regarding time point: patch test 1, 2 weeks after DPC sensitization. This sample's treatment: therapeutic diphenylcyclopropenone sensitization with weekly scalp DPC. TCRdb processed the RACE reads anew with MiXCR; each CDR3 protein has one entry. Of about 57,000 distinct CDR3 sequences in the sample, 9.3% were seen once. The sample was whole blood, taken in connection with sensitization to the hapten diphenylcyclopropenone (DPC). These receptors were obtained from a woman between 40 and 55 years old with alopecia areata. Some clones in this sample may be carry-over from other donors' samples.

The gene calls are TRBV20-1 and TRBJ2-2; 9 bases agree with TRBD2. The CDR3 is made up of 16 amino acids. V lost 5 bases and J lost 9; bases outside the gene matches: 16. Per germline, CDR1 DFQATT and CDR2 SNEGSKA (reference sequence). The CDR3 region is CSAAPRGRGGLRELFF. In DNA form, the CDR3 reads TGCAGTGCTGCCCCGAGGGGGCGGGGGGGCCTCAGGGAGCTGTTTTTT.

This clonotype occurred many times. The chain recombines TRBV12-3 or TRBV12-4 with TRBJ2-3, with D unresolved. Trimming stripped 6 bases from V and 6 bases from J, with 13 bases between. The CDR3 has 13 residues. CDR3 nucleotide sequence: TGTGCCAGCAGGAGTCCAGGCTTGGATACGCAGTATTTT. Amino acids: CASRSPGLDTQYF.

The chain recombines TRBV4-1 with TRBJ2-2; no clear D gene. This CDR3 has 14 amino acids. V was cut by 6 bases and J by 5 bases, with 13 bases left in between. Germline V gene data show CDR1 as MGHRA and CDR2 as YSYEKL. DNA of the CDR3: TGCGCCAGCAGGCCCCTCCAGTGGACCGGGGAGCTGTTTTTT. Amino acid sequence: CASRPLQWTGELFF.

This clonotype was detected a few times. The chain recombines TRBV27 with TRBJ2-7; 11 bases are shared with TRBD1. The V and J ends lost 0 bases and 4 bases, in that order; junction bases with no gene match: 5. The CDR3 is 16 amino acids. Per the germline V gene, CDR1 is MNHEY and CDR2 is SMNVEV (reference sequence). In DNA, the CDR3 is TGTGCCAGCAGTTTATCGGGACAGGGGGGTGGGTACGAGCAGTACTTC. Protein product: CASSLSGQGGGYEQYF.

In regard to this clonotype: An end of the junction differs from the germline gene, which may be a read error. This sequence joins TRBV7-9 and TRBJ1-6; TRBD1 agrees at 7 bases. CDR1 is SEHNR, CDR2 FQNEAQ, per germline (reference sequence). The CDR3 runs 16 residues. The CDR3 sequence is CGSSLAGQRRNSPLHF. The CDR3 nucleotides read TGTGGCAGCAGCTTAGCGGGACAGAGACGAAATTCACCCCTCCACTTT. Together with reference TRBV7-9 and TRBJ1-6, the CDR3 gives the full variable domain: DTGVSQNPRHKITKRGQNVTFRCDPISEHNRLYWYRQTLGQGPEFLTYFQNEAQLEKSRLLSDRFSAERPKGSFSTLEIQRTEQGDSAMYLCGSSLAGQRRNSPLHFGNGTRLTVT.

In its sample, this clonotype was seen a few times. The chain recombines TRBV9 with TRBJ2-4; D is ambiguous. In germline, CDR1 is SGDLS, CDR2 YYNGEE. Trimming shortened V by 3 bases and J by 0 bases, and 13 bases separated the two germline ends. The length of the CDR3 is 16 residues. CDR3 sequence reads: CASSGYRDLAKNIQYF. In nucleotides, the CDR3 is TGTGCCAGCAGCGGATACAGAGATTTAGCCAAAAACATTCAGTACTTC.

The CDR3 nucleotides read TGTGCCAGCAGCCAAGATGTGGGGGACCCAGCGGGGGTCCCCTACGAGCAGTACTTC. It specifies CASSQDVGDPAGVPYEQYF. The chain uses TRBV3-1 and TRBJ2-7; 8 bases match TRBD2. V gave up 0 bases and J gave up 2 bases; unmatched junction bases: 15. CDR1 and CDR2 from the germline V gene are LGHDT and YNNKEL (reference sequence). This CDR3 is 19 amino acids long.

The rearrangement uses TRBV4-2 and TRBJ1-1, with a weak D call TRBD1 (5 bases). Germline CDR1 LGHNA, CDR2 YNFKEQ. The CDR3 sequence is 14 residues long. Trimming removed 1 base from V and 5 bases from J, with 11 bases in between. The CDR3 sequence is CASSQGGVRTEAFF. As DNA, the CDR3 is TGTGCCAGCAGCCAAGGGGGGGTCAGGACTGAAGCTTTCTTT.

This chain connects TRBV11-2 to TRBJ2-2; D remains ambiguous. CDR1 and CDR2 (germline): SGHAT, FQNNGV. V shed 3 bases and J shed 8 bases, with 7 bases lying between them. This CDR3 spans 12 amino acids. This chain's CDR3 is CASSFKRGELFF. The CDR3 bases are TGTGCCAGCAGCTTCAAGAGAGGGGAGCTGTTTTTT.

This clonotype was detected only a few times. CDR3 sequence reads: CASSQPRISGNTIYF. The DNA of the CDR3 is TGTGCCAGCAGTCAGCCACGCATCTCTGGAAACACCATATATTTT. The chain uses TRBV2 and TRBJ1-3; D is undetermined. Trimming left V 5 bases short and J 0 bases short, with 11 bases between. Germline CDR1 and CDR2: SNHLY and FYNNEI. This CDR3 region has 15 residues.

Many counts were recorded for this clonotype. The chain is built from TRBV6-5 and TRBJ2-3, with TRBD1 as a possible D gene (5 bases). V was clipped by 5 bases and J by 6 bases, with 18 bases between them. Germline V lookup: CDR1 MNHEY, CDR2 SVGAGI. CDR3 length equals 15 residues. In nucleotides, the CDR3 is TGTGCCAGCAGTCAGGGTTACACTGGGTCCGATACGCAGTATTTT. This sequence encodes CASSQGYTGSDTQYF.

The CDR3 DNA follows: TGCGCCAGCTCCCAAGCGGGGGCGGGAGATACGCAGTATTTT. Translating gives CASSQAGAGDTQYF. The rearrangement uses TRBV4-3 and TRBJ2-3; the match to TRBD2 covers 8 bases. This CDR3 contains 14 residues. J gave up 5 bases and V 8 bases, and 9 bases lay outside the gene matches. Germline V gene data show CDR1 as LGHNA and CDR2 as YSLEER.

The J gene is TRBJ2-7, the V gene TRBV19; a weak D match, TRBD1 (6 bases). Germline V gives CDR1 LNHDA, CDR2 SQIVND (reference sequence). CDR3 size: 14 residues. Trimming removed 5 bases at V and 4 bases at J, with 15 bases between. The DNA for the CDR3 is TGTGCCAGTAGTGCGCGGACAGTGTCTTACGAGCAGTACTTC. It specifies CASSARTVSYEQYF.

This clonotype has more than one count but fewer than ten. The rearrangement links TRBV18 to TRBJ1-3, with D unclear. Germline V gene lookup returns CDR1 KGHSH and CDR2 LQKENI. Trimming removed 0 bases at V and 3 bases at J, with 3 bases between. The CDR3 runs 13 residues. CDR3 nucleotides: TGTGCCAGCTCACCACCAATTGGAAACACCATATATTTT. It translates to CASSPPIGNTIYF.

CDR3 protein: CASSGTGQTNTEAFF. The CDR3 DNA is TGCGCCAGCAGCGGAACGGGACAGACGAACACTGAAGCTTTCTTT. The rearrangement joins TRBV4-3 to TRBJ1-1; 7 nucleotides match TRBD1. Trimming cost V 5 bases and J 1 base; bases outside gene matches: 7. This CDR3 region has 15 residues. Per the germline V gene, CDR1 is LGHNA and CDR2 is YSLEER.

This rearrangement joins TRBV19 to TRBJ2-3, with D perhaps given as TRBD1 or TRBD2 (6 bases each). The CDR3 has 15 amino acids. Germline values: CDR1 LNHDA, CDR2 SQIVND (reference sequence). The V gene lost 7 bases and the J gene lost 2 bases, with 16 bases spanning the gap. This CDR3 is CASNPRGLATDTQYF. CDR3 DNA sequence: TGTGCCAGTAACCCCAGGGGACTCGCCACAGATACGCAGTATTTT.